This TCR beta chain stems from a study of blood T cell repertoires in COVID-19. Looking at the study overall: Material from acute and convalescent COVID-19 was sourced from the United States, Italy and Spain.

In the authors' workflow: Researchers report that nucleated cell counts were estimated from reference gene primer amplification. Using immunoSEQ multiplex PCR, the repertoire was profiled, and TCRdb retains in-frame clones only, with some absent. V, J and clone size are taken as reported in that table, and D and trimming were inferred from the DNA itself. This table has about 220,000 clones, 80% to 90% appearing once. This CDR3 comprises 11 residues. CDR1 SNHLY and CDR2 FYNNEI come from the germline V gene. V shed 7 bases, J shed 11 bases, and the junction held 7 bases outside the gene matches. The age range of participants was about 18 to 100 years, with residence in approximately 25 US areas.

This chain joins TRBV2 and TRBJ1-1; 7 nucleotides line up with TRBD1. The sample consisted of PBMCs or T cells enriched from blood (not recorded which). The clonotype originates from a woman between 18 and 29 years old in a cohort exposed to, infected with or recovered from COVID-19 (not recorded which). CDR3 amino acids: CASTRGTGAFF. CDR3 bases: TGTGCCAGCACCAGGGGGACGGGCGCTTTCTTT.